The clone carrying this T cell receptor (beta chain) was found a few times. The CDR3 runs to 15 residues. The V and J ends lost 5 bases and 0 bases, in that order; junction bases with no gene match: 5. Germline loops: CDR1 LNHDA, CDR2 SQIVND (reference sequence). The data are from a study of OX40 agonist ivuxolimab in advanced cancers. TCRdb's table, derived via immunoSEQ multiplex PCR, lists solely in-frame clones and lacks some. The sample consists of 30,000 to 40,000 clones, around four fifths of them appearing once. Sample: CD4+ or CD8+ T cells sorted from blood, taken in a trial of the OX40 agonist ivuxolimab. This chain connects TRBV19 to TRBJ2-3, with 7 bases lining up with TRBD2. The clonotype originates from an adult with an advanced solid tumor such as melanoma, head and neck, liver or kidney cancer. CDR3 DNA sequence: TGTGCCAGTAGTCTAGCGGATTCCAGCACAGATACGCAGTATTTT. Translated, it gives CASSLADSSTDTQYF.